Presented here are 28 T cell receptor beta chains from one specimen sequenced in a study of OX40 agonist ivuxolimab in advanced cancers. Data came from immunoSEQ multiplex PCR; TCRdb stores just in-frame clones and leaves some out. The sample has about 87,000 clones, less than 90% seen once. This material consisted of CD4+ or CD8+ T cells sorted from blood, taken in a trial of the OX40 agonist ivuxolimab. The receptors stem from an adult with an advanced solid tumor such as melanoma, head and neck, liver or kidney cancer.

This rearrangement joins TRBV5-1 to TRBJ2-3, with D maybe TRBD2 (5 bases). The CDR3 extends over 14 amino acids. The V and J ends lost 3 bases and 4 bases respectively, with 12 bases between them. Germline loops: CDR1 SGHRS, CDR2 YFSETQ. The chain's CDR3 is CASSSIPGSDTQYF. The CDR3 DNA is TGCGCCAGCAGCTCGATCCCGGGGTCAGATACGCAGTATTTT.

In this sample, this clone turned up a few times. V is TRBV2 and J is TRBJ2-3, with TRBD2 identical over 11 bases. The germline V gene has CDR1 SNHLY and CDR2 FYNNEI. The CDR3 runs 16 residues. The V and J ends lost 3 bases and 6 bases, in that order; junction bases with no gene match: 8. CDR3 protein: CASSDALAGGPDTQYF. The CDR3, as DNA: TGTGCCAGCAGTGATGCGCTAGCGGGGGGCCCGGATACGCAGTATTTT. Looking up the rest from reference TRBV2 and TRBJ2-3 gives the full variable domain: EPEVTQTPSHQVTQMGQEVILRCVPISNHLYFYWYRQILGQKVEFLVSFYNNEISEKSEIFDDQFSVERPDGSNFTLKIRSTKLEDSAMYFCASSDALAGGPDTQYFGPGTRLTVL.

As DNA, the CDR3 is TGTGCCAGCTCACCTCTCACACGGGACTCTCAGTACTTC. This codes for CASSPLTRDSQYF. This chain joins TRBV18 and TRBJ2-5; a possible D gene is TRBD2 (6 bases). The CDR3 extends over 13 amino acids. The V gene lost 3 bases and the J gene lost 11 bases, with 16 bases spanning the gap. CDR1 is KGHSH, CDR2 LQKENI, per germline.

The J gene is TRBJ1-2, the V gene TRBV18, with D tentatively TRBD1 (6 bases). V lost 6 bases to trimming and J lost 0 bases, with 14 bases between them. CDR1 and CDR2 from the germline V gene are KGHSH and LQKENI. This CDR3 is built from 15 residues. The CDR3 sequence is CASSPGTSPNYGYTF. The CDR3, as DNA: TGTGCCAGCTCGCCTGGGACATCCCCTAACTATGGCTACACCTTC.

The chain couples TRBV5-1 to TRBJ2-3; TRBD1 matches 8 bases. The CDR3 runs 15 residues. The junction had 8 bases not matched to a gene; V was cut back by 3 bases and J by 5 bases. Per the germline V gene, CDR1 is SGHRS and CDR2 is YFSETQ. The CDR3 DNA is TGCGCCAGCAGCTCGACAGGGGTGGTCGGAGATACGCAGTATTTT. Translated, it gives CASSSTGVVGDTQYF.

V is TRBV7-9 and J is TRBJ2-1; D is uncertain. The V end was cut by 2 bases, the J end by 6 bases, with 11 bases between. This CDR3 spans 14 amino acids. CDR1 SEHNR and CDR2 FQNEAQ come from the germline V gene (reference sequence). Here the CDR3 reads CASSLPLVSNEQFF. Written as DNA, the CDR3 is TGTGCCAGCAGCTTACCCCTCGTGAGCAATGAGCAGTTCTTC. The full variable domain, rest sourced from reference TRBV7-9 and TRBJ2-1, is DTGVSQNPRHKITKRGQNVTFRCDPISEHNRLYWYRQTLGQGPEFLTYFQNEAQLEKSRLLSDRFSAERPKGSFSTLEIQRTEQGDSAMYLCASSLPLVSNEQFFGPGTRLTVL.

V and J are TRBV7-9 and TRBJ1-5, with 7 bases fitting TRBD1. This CDR3 contains 13 residues. Per germline, CDR1 SEHNR and CDR2 FQNEAQ (reference sequence). The V segment lost 5 bases and the J segment 4 bases; nucleotides outside the gene matches: 2. The CDR3 spells CASSQTGNQPQHF. The CDR3 DNA follows: TGTGCCAGCAGCCAGACAGGGAATCAGCCCCAGCATTTT. Based on the CDR3 plus reference TRBV7-9 and TRBJ1-5, the full variable domain is DTGVSQNPRHKITKRGQNVTFRCDPISEHNRLYWYRQTLGQGPEFLTYFQNEAQLEKSRLLSDRFSAERPKGSFSTLEIQRTEQGDSAMYLCASSQTGNQPQHFGDGTRLSIL.

The chain has TRBV7-3 and TRBJ2-7; TRBD1 is a possible D gene (5 bases). Germline V gene sequence: CDR1 SGHTA, CDR2 FQGTGA. The CDR3 is 16 amino acids. V lost 3 bases, J lost 4 bases, and 19 bases lay in between. CDR3 sequence: CASSLVGPSPLYEQYF. The CDR3 region has the DNA TGTGCCAGCAGCTTGGTGGGGCCCTCTCCCCTGTACGAGCAGTACTTC.

This clone was recorded a few times. This chain links TRBV19 with TRBJ2-3, with D unresolved. Trimming shortened V by 4 bases and J by 2 bases, and 13 bases separated the two germline ends. CDR3 length: 15 amino acids. Germline CDR1 LNHDA, CDR2 SQIVND (reference sequence). The DNA of the CDR3 is TGTGCCAGTAGTAAACGGGCGGCCAACACAGATACGCAGTATTTT. It translates to CASSKRAANTDTQYF.

The V gene is TRBV11-2, the J gene TRBJ2-3; 9 nucleotides agree with TRBD2. CDR1 is SGHAT and CDR2 is FQNNGV in the germline V gene. With 5 bases clipped from V and 3 bases from J, the junction kept 9 bases outside the gene matches. CDR3 length: 16 residues. The CDR3 spells CASSPRGGAVTDTQYF. The CDR3 DNA is TGTGCCAGCAGCCCCCGCGGGGGGGCGGTGACAGATACGCAGTATTTT.

This rearrangement joins TRBV6-1 to TRBJ2-7; 8 nucleotides align to TRBD1. The CDR3 loop spans 15 amino acids. V lost 6 bases and J lost 5; bases outside the gene matches: 12. Germline CDR1 and CDR2: MNHNS and SASEGT. The CDR3 spells CASSPKQGQAHEQYF. The CDR3, as DNA: TGTGCCAGCAGCCCAAAACAGGGACAGGCTCACGAGCAGTACTTC.

V is TRBV6-1 and J is TRBJ2-5, with TRBD2 as a possible D gene (7 bases). The V and J ends lost 5 bases and 4 bases respectively, with 17 bases between them. Germline CDR1 MNHNS, CDR2 SASEGT. The CDR3 contains 15 residues. The CDR3 nucleotides are TGTGCCAGCAGTACCCCCCCGGGGGGCGGAGAGACCCAGTACTTC. Residues: CASSTPPGGGETQYF.

This clone turned up a few times. This chain joins TRBV18 and TRBJ1-5, with a possible D match to TRBD1 (5 bases). From germline, CDR1 is KGHSH and CDR2 LQKENI. V lost 4 bases and J lost 7, with 14 bases in between. This CDR3 region has 14 residues. The CDR3 DNA reads as TGTGCCAGCTCACTCAGCGGGGGAAGGCAGCCCCAGCATTTT. As protein: CASSLSGGRQPQHF.

CDR3 sequence: CASRLVRIEAFF. The CDR3 DNA sequence: TGTGCAAGTCGCTTAGTTCGGATCGAAGCTTTCTTT. The gene calls are TRBV12-2 and TRBJ1-1. TRBV12-2 is a listed pseudogene. This CDR3 comprises 12 residues.

The chain recombines TRBV21-1 with TRBJ2-5; TRBD2, the table's D call, lacks a check against the DNA. TRBV21-1 constitutes a pseudogene. The CDR3 contains 14 residues. The CDR3 reads CASSRGSSQETQYF. CDR3 sequence (DNA): TGTGCCAGCAGCAGAGGTAGCAGCCAAGAGACCCAGTACTTC.

This clone was seen only a few times. The chain recombines TRBV18 with TRBJ2-4; 8 bases are a match to TRBD1. V lost 4 bases, J lost 3 bases, and 14 bases stayed unmatched. Looked up from germline, CDR1 is KGHSH and CDR2 is LQKENI. The CDR3 has 18 amino acids. CDR3 loop: CASSQGQALRGGKNIQYF. In nucleotides, the CDR3 is TGTGCCAGCTCACAGGGACAGGCCCTACGGGGTGGCAAAAACATTCAGTACTTC.

The chain joins TRBV7-9 to TRBJ2-2; D remains unclear. The CDR3 covers 11 residues. Trimming took off 1 base at V and 9 bases at J, with 3 bases between the two ends. Germline assignment: CDR1 SEHNR and CDR2 FQNEAQ (reference sequence). The CDR3 region has the DNA TGTGCCAGCAGCTTAGGAAGGGAGCTGTTTTTT. It encodes CASSLGRELFF. The entire variable domain, with the rest obtained from reference TRBV7-9 and TRBJ2-2, is as follows: DTGVSQNPRHKITKRGQNVTFRCDPISEHNRLYWYRQTLGQGPEFLTYFQNEAQLEKSRLLSDRFSAERPKGSFSTLEIQRTEQGDSAMYLCASSLGRELFFGEGSRLTVL.

The V and J genes are TRBV5-5 and TRBJ1-1; D is ambiguous. Per the germline V gene, CDR1 is SGHKS and CDR2 is YYEKEE (reference sequence). V lost 4 bases to trimming and J lost 1 base, with 11 bases between them. There are 14 residues in the CDR3. The CDR3 region has the DNA TGTGCCAGCAGCATTGACGGTACGAACACTGAAGCTTTCTTT. This codes for CASSIDGTNTEAFF. The full variable domain, completed using reference TRBV5-5 and TRBJ1-1, is DAGVTQSPTHLIKTRGQQVTLRCSPISGHKSVSWYQQVLGQGPQFIFQYYEKEERGRGNFPDRFSARQFPNYSSELNVNALLLGDSALYLCASSIDGTNTEAFFGQGTRLTVV.

The chain carries TRBV4-3 and TRBJ1-3, with D hard to call. V dropped 4 bases and J dropped 0 bases, with 10 bases sitting between them. The CDR3 extends over 15 amino acids. From germline, CDR1 is LGHNA and CDR2 YSLEER. CDR3 in amino acids: CASSPTGDSGNTIYF. CDR3 bases: TGCGCCAGCAGCCCGACTGGGGACTCTGGAAACACCATATATTTT.

The chain recombines TRBV5-1 with TRBJ1-2; 9 bases line up with TRBD1. The length of the CDR3 is 17 residues. CDR1 SGHRS and CDR2 YFSETQ come from the germline V gene. The J segment lost 3 bases and the V segment lost 0 bases, leaving 9 bases of the junction unmatched. The CDR3 DNA reads TGCGCCAGCAGCTTGGTAGGCGGGACAGGGTTTGACTATGGCTACACCTTC. Translated: CASSLVGGTGFDYGYTF.

This chain links TRBV9 with TRBJ1-3, with D possibly matching TRBD1 (6 bases). CDR1 and CDR2 (germline): SGDLS, YYNGEE. The CDR3 is made up of 15 amino acids. Trimming cost V 0 bases and J 1 base, with 8 bases left between them. The CDR3, as DNA: TGTGCCAGCAGCGTAGGGGGGGCTTCTGGAAACACCATATATTTT. Its protein is CASSVGGASGNTIYF.

In this sample, this clone turned up once. The V and J genes are TRBV28 and TRBJ2-7, with D perhaps given as TRBD1 or TRBD2 (6 bases each). The V gene's germline CDR1 is MDHEN and CDR2 SYDVKM. This CDR3 comprises 16 residues. V was cut by 2 bases and J by 1 base, with 15 bases left in between. CDR3 residues: CASSLGVGGLSYEQYF. DNA for the CDR3: TGTGCCAGCAGTTTAGGTGTGGGGGGCCTTTCCTACGAGCAGTACTTC.

This clone was detected a few times. The chain has TRBV21-1 and TRBJ1-6; the table's TRBD1 call for D was not verified on the DNA. TRBV21-1 has pseudogene status. The CDR3 spans 13 residues. The CDR3 loop reads CASSILGDSPLHF. The CDR3 nucleotides read TGTGCCAGCAGCATACTGGGCGATTCACCCCTCCACTTT.

The CDR3 is CASSLDGGYGYTF. As DNA, the CDR3 is TGTGCCAGCAGCTTGGACGGCGGGTATGGCTACACCTTC. The chain carries TRBV5-4 and TRBJ1-2; no reliable D call. The V end was cut by 0 bases, the J end by 5 bases, with 8 bases between. From germline, CDR1 is SGHNT and CDR2 YYREEE (reference sequence). CDR3 length equals 13 residues.

As concerns this clone: The junction departs from germline at one end; a sequencing error may be responsible. V gene TRBV7-7 combines with J gene TRBJ1-1, with D uncertain. This CDR3 spans 13 amino acids. Germline CDR1 is SSHAT and CDR2 is FNYEAQ (reference sequence). CDR3 bases: TGTGCTAGCAGCTTACTACAGAACACTGAAGCTTTCTTT. Amino acids: CASSLLQNTEAFF. Supplemented by reference TRBV7-7 and TRBJ1-1, the full variable domain reads GAGVSQSPRYKVTKRGQDVTLRCDPISSHATLYWYQQALGQGPEFLTYFNYEAQPDKSGLPSDRFSAERPEGSISTLTIQRTEQRDSAMYRCASSLLQNTEAFFGQGTRLTVV.

This clone has more than one count but fewer than ten. The chain uses TRBV5-4 and TRBJ1-1; D is unresolved. The CDR3 has 14 amino acids. The V and J ends lost 3 bases and 3 bases respectively, with 12 bases between them. Germline loops: CDR1 SGHNT, CDR2 YYREEE (reference sequence). The CDR3 loop is CASSSTPGDTEAFF. CDR3 nucleotide sequence: TGTGCCAGCAGCTCGACCCCCGGGGACACTGAAGCTTTCTTT.

The rearrangement joins TRBV30 to TRBJ1-5; TRBD1 matches at 7 bases. In germline, CDR1 is GTSNPN, CDR2 SVGIG (reference sequence). With 1 base clipped from V and 0 bases from J, the junction kept 3 bases outside the gene matches. The CDR3 has 15 amino acids. This chain's CDR3 is CAWSGGTDSNQPQHF. The CDR3 DNA reads TGTGCCTGGAGTGGGGGGACAGATAGCAATCAGCCCCAGCATTTT. The entire variable domain, with the rest obtained from reference TRBV30 and TRBJ1-5, is as follows: SQTIHQWPATLVQPVGSPLSLECTVEGTSNPNLYWYRQAAGRGLQLLFYSVGIGQISSEVPQNLSASRPQDRQFILSSKKLLLSDSGFYLCAWSGGTDSNQPQHFGDGTRLSIL.

This chain links TRBV7-9 with TRBJ2-7, with 7 bases aligning to TRBD1. The CDR3 consists of 12 residues. The V and J ends lost 4 bases and 6 bases, in that order; junction bases with no gene match: 3. The V gene's germline CDR1 is SEHNR and CDR2 FQNEAQ (reference sequence). The CDR3 sequence: CASSSTGLEQYF. In DNA, the CDR3 is TGTGCCAGCAGCTCGACAGGGCTCGAGCAGTACTTC.